Each of the 5 T cell receptor beta chains below was sequenced from the same sample in a study of blood T cell repertoires in COVID-19. TCRdb's table, derived via immunoSEQ multiplex PCR, lists solely in-frame clones and lacks some. Found here are about 220,000 clones, around nine tenths of them singletons; the top ten hold roughly 14%. The sequencing sample was made of PBMCs or T cells enriched from blood (not recorded which). These receptors were taken from a woman in her forties or fifties with acute COVID-19.

The chain combines TRBV7-3 with TRBJ2-1; possible D gene TRBD1, 6 bases. V dropped 6 bases and J dropped 6 bases, with 18 bases sitting between them. The CDR3 sequence is 15 residues long. Germline lookup yields CDR1 SGHTA and CDR2 FQGTGA. CDR3 region: CASSFGRGNVNEQFF. CDR3 sequence (DNA): TGTGCCAGCAGTTTTGGCAGGGGCAACGTCAATGAGCAGTTCTTC.

This chain links TRBV14 with TRBJ2-2; 8 positions match TRBD2. Germline loops: CDR1 SGHDN, CDR2 FVKESK. J gave up 5 bases and V 3 bases, and 11 bases lay outside the gene matches. This CDR3 spans 17 amino acids. DNA for the CDR3: TGTGCCAGCAGCCACCCTGGGCTAGCGGGCCTTACCGGGGAGCTGTTTTTT. Amino acids: CASSHPGLAGLTGELFF.

The J gene is TRBJ2-2, the V gene TRBV9; weak D call: TRBD2 (5 bases). CDR1 and CDR2 from the germline V gene are SGDLS and YYNGEE. The CDR3 sequence is 15 residues long. V was cut by 0 bases and J by 3 bases, with 9 bases left in between. The CDR3 region is CASSVEDLYTGELFF. DNA of the CDR3: TGTGCCAGCAGCGTAGAGGACTTATACACCGGGGAGCTGTTTTTT.

The genes are TRBV28 and TRBJ1-5; D is undetermined. The V gene lost 2 bases and the J gene lost 3 bases, with 5 bases spanning the gap. Germline assignment: CDR1 MDHEN and CDR2 SYDVKM. CDR3 size: 13 residues. CDR3 DNA: TGTGCCAGCAGTTTAGGAGTCAATCAGCCCCAGCATTTT. Amino acid sequence: CASSLGVNQPQHF.

This sequence joins TRBV25-1 and TRBJ2-7; the D is unclear. Germline V gives CDR1 MGHDK, CDR2 SYGVNS. V was cut by 2 bases and J by 0 bases, with 8 bases left in between. The CDR3 extends over 14 amino acids. CDR3 loop: CASSERVGSYEQYF. CDR3 in DNA: TGTGCCAGCAGTGAACGGGTGGGCTCCTACGAGCAGTACTTC.